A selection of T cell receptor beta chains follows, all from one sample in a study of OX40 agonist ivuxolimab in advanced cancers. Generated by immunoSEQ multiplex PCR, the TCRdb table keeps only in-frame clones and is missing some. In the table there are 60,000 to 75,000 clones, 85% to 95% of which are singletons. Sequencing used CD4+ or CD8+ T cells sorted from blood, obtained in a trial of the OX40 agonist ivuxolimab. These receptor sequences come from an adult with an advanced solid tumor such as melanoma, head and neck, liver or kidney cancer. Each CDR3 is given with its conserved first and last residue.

CDR3: CASSFGTGASEQYF
J: TRBJ2-7
V: TRBV5-6

CDR3: CASSWRGGEYNEQFF
J: TRBJ2-1
V: TRBV7-3

CDR3: CASSLEGAYGYTF
J: TRBJ1-2
V: TRBV5-6

CDR3: CASSISQLEGATGELFF
J: TRBJ2-2
V: TRBV19

CDR3: CASSDGRGGPKVLTF
J: TRBJ2-6
V: TRBV6-1

CDR3: CASRHGVNEQYF
J: NA
V: TRBV19

CDR3: CASSFDTYEQYF
J: TRBJ2-7
V: TRBV11-2

CDR3: CASSEYKITVNTGELFF
J: TRBJ2-2
V: TRBV25-1

CDR3: CASSLGVTTEAFF
J: TRBJ1-1
V: TRBV13

CDR3: CASSQEWFPDTQYF
J: TRBJ2-3
V: TRBV14

CDR3: CASSRWDRGRQTEAFF
J: TRBJ1-1
V: TRBV11-2

CDR3: CASSEVGDRTNYEQYF
J: TRBJ2-7
V: TRBV6-1

CDR3: CASKTPGLAGTLYYEQYF
J: TRBJ2-7
V: TRBV28

CDR3: CASTPMGPQYNEQFF
J: TRBJ2-1
V: TRBV6-5

CDR3: CASSLRTSGNDEQYF
J: TRBJ2-7
V: TRBV27

CDR3: CATSRDSMNTEAFF
J: TRBJ1-1
V: TRBV15

CDR3: CASSLASGGASDTQYF
J: TRBJ2-3
V: TRBV7-6

CDR3: CASSDSRGYSNQPQHF
J: TRBJ1-5
V: TRBV19

CDR3: CATGRLDGPGELFF
J: TRBJ2-2
V: TRBV6-5

CDR3: CASSKGRTGGNTIYF
J: TRBJ1-3
V: TRBV9

CDR3: CASSLIGSQETQYF
J: TRBJ2-5
V: TRBV5-6

CDR3: CASSPKGQPSDQPQHF
J: TRBJ1-5
V: TRBV4-1

CDR3: CASSFGGSYEQYF
J: TRBJ2-7
V: TRBV7-6

CDR3: CASSYGAGIGYTF
J: TRBJ1-2
V: TRBV6-5

CDR3: CASSTGNTIYF
J: TRBJ1-3
V: TRBV6-5

CDR3: CASSPLERTDNTEAFF
J: TRBJ1-1
V: TRBV5-1

CDR3: CASRDTGGDEQFF
J: TRBJ2-1
V: TRBV11-3

CDR3: CASSQVGLSNSPLHF
J: TRBJ1-6
V: TRBV4-1

CDR3: CASSLAQALSRTNEKLFF
J: TRBJ1-4
V: TRBV7-6